Sequencing of this T cell receptor (beta chain) was carried out in a study of T cell repertoires in ileal Crohn's disease. The junction had 12 bases not matched to a gene; V was cut back by 5 bases and J by 0 bases. CDR1 is LNHDA, CDR2 SQIVND, per germline (reference sequence). The length of the CDR3 is 17 residues. Assay used: immunoSEQ multiplex PCR; TCRdb lists only in-frame clones, some missing. The repertoire holds approximately 17,000 clones, over 65% seen once, with about a tenth in the top ten. This chain connects TRBV19 to TRBJ1-2; the match to TRBD1 covers 7 bases. This TCR was sampled from an adult with Crohn's disease. Sequencing was performed on ileal tissue. CDR3 residues: CASSHNRGTVANYGYTF. DNA of the CDR3: TGTGCCAGTAGTCACAACAGGGGAACGGTAGCTAACTATGGCTACACCTTC.